These 29 T cell receptor beta chains originate from one sample sequenced in a study of T cell responses to AZD1222 COVID-19 vaccine. TCRdb's copy holds only in-frame clones and misses some; the assay was immunoSEQ multiplex PCR. The sample holds about 190,000 clones, approximately 92% seen once. The sequenced sample was peripheral blood, obtained on day 0 of AZD1222 vaccination. The receptors derive from an adult in good health.

The CDR3 DNA reads as TGTGCCAGCAGCCCGGACGGTTATAGCAATCAGCCCCAGCATTTT. Amino acids: CASSPDGYSNQPQHF. This rearrangement joins TRBV6-2 or TRBV6-3 to TRBJ1-5; no clear D gene. The germline V gene has CDR1 MNHEY and CDR2 SVGEGT. Trimming took off 6 bases at V and 0 bases at J, with 12 bases between the two ends. The CDR3 covers 15 residues.

This clone was found many times. The chain has TRBV19 and TRBJ1-2; maybe TRBD1 (5 bases). Trimming shortened V by 11 bases and J by 6 bases, and 19 bases separated the two germline ends. The germline V gene has CDR1 LNHDA and CDR2 SQIVND (reference sequence). The CDR3 length is 13 residues. The DNA for the CDR3 is TGTGCCTCTTCCAGGGAAAGGTGGAATGGCTACACCTTC. Encoded protein: CASSRERWNGYTF.

The chain has TRBV9 and TRBJ1-4; D remains unclear. Trimming took off 4 bases at V and 0 bases at J, with 10 bases between the two ends. The CDR3 totals 15 residues. Germline CDR1 is SGDLS and CDR2 is YYNGEE. The CDR3 sequence: CASSKGAATNEKLFF. CDR3 in DNA: TGTGCCAGCAGCAAGGGAGCTGCAACTAATGAAAAACTGTTTTTT.

The J gene is TRBJ2-2, the V gene TRBV6-6; D is uncertain. The germline V and J ends were trimmed by 5 bases and 1 base, with 11 bases remaining between them. The CDR3 length is 15 residues. Looked up from germline, CDR1 is MNHNY and CDR2 is SVGAGI (reference sequence). The CDR3 sequence: CASSSPDKNTGELFF. The CDR3 bases are TGTGCCAGCAGTAGCCCCGACAAGAACACCGGGGAGCTGTTTTTT.

This clone has only one observation. The CDR3 coding sequence is TGTGCCAGCAGCTATAGACGGGGGGGTGCAGATACGCAGTATTTT. This gives the protein CASSYRRGGADTQYF. The V call is TRBV7-2, the J call TRBJ2-3, with TRBD2 matching 8 bases. V trimming: 4 bases; J trimming: 4 bases; junction bases outside the gene matches: 7. CDR3 size: 15 residues. CDR1 and CDR2 from the germline V gene are SGHTA and FQGNSA.

This clone was seen once. J is TRBJ2-1 and V is TRBV5-4; TRBD1 matches at 8 bases. V gave up 4 bases and J gave up 2 bases; unmatched junction bases: 5. Germline V gene sequence: CDR1 SGHNT, CDR2 YYREEE (reference sequence). The CDR3 covers 15 residues. CDR3 DNA: TGTGCCAGCAGCCCGACAGGGGCGGCCTACAATGAGCAGTTCTTC. Translating it yields CASSPTGAAYNEQFF.

The chain is built from TRBV19 and TRBJ2-1; 13 bases are a match to TRBD2. J was trimmed by 7 bases and V by 5 bases; bases with no gene match: 5. This CDR3 spans 15 amino acids. The germline V gene encodes CDR1 LNHDA and CDR2 SQIVND (reference sequence). CDR3 in amino acids: CASSSTTSGGNEQFF. CDR3 nucleotide sequence: TGTGCCAGTAGTTCCACGACTAGCGGGGGGAATGAGCAGTTCTTC.

The chain is built from TRBV11-2 and TRBJ2-1, with 8 bases fitting TRBD1. Losses at the gene ends were 4 bases for V and 5 bases for J; bases not matched to a gene: 7. This CDR3 is built from 15 residues. The V gene's germline CDR1 is SGHAT and CDR2 FQNNGV. CDR3 nucleotide sequence: TGTGCCAGCAGCTCCAGGGACAGGCGAAACAATGAGCAGTTCTTC. The encoded protein is CASSSRDRRNNEQFF.

As concerns this clone: One junction end does not reproduce the germline sequence, and a read error may be involved. V gene TRBV18 combines with J gene TRBJ2-7; no clear D gene. This CDR3 contains 14 residues. The germline gives CDR1 KGHSH, CDR2 LQKENI. The CDR3 coding sequence is TGTGCCAGCTCTCCACCGACGGTCCCCCACGAGCAGTACTTC. Its protein product is CASSPPTVPHEQYF.

The rearrangement uses TRBV27 and TRBJ2-1; maybe TRBD1 (6 bases). The CDR3 sequence is 16 residues long. V lost 5 bases to trimming and J lost 2 bases, with 16 bases between them. The germline CDR1 and CDR2 sequences are MNHEY and SMNVEV (reference sequence). Here the CDR3 DNA reads TGTGCCAGCAGTCCCTCACCCCGGACAGCCTACAATGAGCAGTTCTTC. This sequence encodes CASSPSPRTAYNEQFF.

The CDR3 loop is CASSSGQGIYNEQFF. CDR3 sequence (DNA): TGCGCCAGCAGCTCGGGACAGGGAATTTACAATGAGCAGTTCTTC. V usage is TRBV10-2 and J usage is TRBJ2-1; the match to TRBD1 covers 9 bases. The junction had 7 bases not matched to a gene; V was cut back by 6 bases and J by 4 bases. The CDR3 consists of 15 residues. Germline values: CDR1 WSHSY, CDR2 SAAADI.

DNA of the CDR3: TGCGCCAGCATGTGGGACAGGCCCTCCTACAATGAGCAGTTCTTC. It translates to CASMWDRPSYNEQFF. The chain links TRBV10-1 to TRBJ2-1; 8 bases align to TRBD1. CDR1 WNHNN and CDR2 SYGVQD come from the germline V gene (reference sequence). The V gene end was trimmed by 7 bases and the J gene end by 0 bases; junction bases not matched to a gene: 5. This CDR3 spans 15 amino acids.

The V call is TRBV19, the J call TRBJ2-7; a weak D match, TRBD2 (5 bases). The CDR3 is 16 amino acids. Germline lookup yields CDR1 LNHDA and CDR2 SQIVND (reference sequence). The V and J ends lost 3 bases and 2 bases respectively, with 17 bases between them. CDR3 sequence reads: CASSISSRTLAYEQYF. CDR3 bases: TGTGCCAGTAGTATTAGTTCACGGACTCTAGCCTACGAGCAGTACTTC.

The CDR3 bases are TGTGCCAGCAGGGGGACAGGGGCCTACGAGCAGTACTTC. Its translation is CASRGTGAYEQYF. The rearrangement uses TRBV27 and TRBJ2-7; 10 bases are shared with TRBD1. CDR1 and CDR2 (germline): MNHEY, SMNVEV (reference sequence). The CDR3 covers 13 residues. The trim removed 6 bases at V and 2 bases at J, leaving 1 base unmatched.

The chain carries TRBV2 and TRBJ1-1, with a possible D match to TRBD1 (6 bases). The germline V and J ends were trimmed by 7 bases and 3 bases, with 9 bases remaining between them. The CDR3 sequence is 12 residues long. Looked up from germline, CDR1 is SNHLY and CDR2 is FYNNEI. The CDR3 protein is CASKNRDTEAFF. The DNA for the CDR3 is TGTGCCAGCAAGAACAGGGACACTGAAGCTTTCTTT.

The chain links TRBV13 to TRBJ2-7; 9 positions agree with TRBD1. Germline V gene sequence: CDR1 PRHDT, CDR2 FYEKMQ (reference sequence). Trimming removed 6 bases from V and 3 bases from J; junction bases left unmatched: 9. The CDR3 totals 15 residues. This chain's CDR3 is CASRPTGTGLYEQYF. DNA for the CDR3: TGTGCCAGCAGACCCACCGGGACAGGGCTCTACGAGCAGTACTTC.

This chain connects TRBV9 to TRBJ2-1; no definite D call. Germline V gene data show CDR1 as SGDLS and CDR2 as YYNGEE. The length of the CDR3 is 11 residues. The V end lost 0 bases, the J end lost 8 bases, and 3 bases lay between the germline ends. The CDR3 here is CASSVGDEQFF. The DNA of the CDR3 is TGTGCCAGCAGCGTAGGGGATGAGCAGTTCTTC.

The rearrangement joins TRBV19 to TRBJ1-6; D remains unclear. Germline CDR1 is LNHDA and CDR2 is SQIVND (reference sequence). The CDR3 spans 15 residues. Trimming removed 5 bases from V and 2 bases from J, with 10 bases in between. This CDR3 is CASSPHGPYNSPLHF. The CDR3 DNA follows: TGTGCCAGTAGTCCTCACGGCCCCTATAATTCACCCCTCCACTTT.

The chain joins TRBV7-9 to TRBJ1-2, with D maybe TRBD1 (6 bases). V lost 4 bases and J 2 bases, leaving 14 bases between the germline ends. The germline CDR1 and CDR2 sequences are SEHNR and FQNEAQ (reference sequence). This CDR3 comprises 15 residues. DNA for the CDR3: TGTGCCAGCAGCTCGTTCAACAGGGTGAACTATGGCTACACCTTC. This sequence encodes CASSSFNRVNYGYTF.

The CDR3 nucleotides read TGTGCCAGCAGCAAATTGGGTCCAAAGAGTAACAGGGGAGGCACAGATACGCAGTATTTT. Its translation is CASSKLGPKSNRGGTDTQYF. The genes are TRBV21-1 and TRBJ2-3; TRBD1, as called in the table, went unchecked against the DNA. TRBV21-1 represents a pseudogene. The CDR3 is made up of 20 amino acids.

The chain is built from TRBV5-8 and TRBJ1-5, with a possible D match to TRBD1 (6 bases). Trimming cost V 4 bases and J 0 bases, with 11 bases left between them. The CDR3 sequence is 15 residues long. Germline CDR1 and CDR2: SGHTS and YDEGEE. The CDR3 here is CASSTGTYSNQPQHF. Here the CDR3 DNA reads TGTGCCAGCAGCACCGGGACATATAGCAATCAGCCCCAGCATTTT.

V and J are TRBV7-2 and TRBJ1-3; TRBD1 agrees at 7 bases. The germline V gene encodes CDR1 SGHTA and CDR2 FQGNSA. This CDR3 is 15 amino acids long. V lost 2 bases and J lost 4; bases outside the gene matches: 5. CDR3 sequence: CASSLTGDSGNTIYF. The DNA for the CDR3 is TGTGCCAGCAGCTTAACAGGGGATTCCGGAAACACCATATATTTT.

This chain joins TRBV7-9 and TRBJ1-1, with 9 bases matching TRBD1. The ends lost 3 bases at V and 0 bases at J; junction bases unmatched: 2. CDR1 and CDR2 from the germline V gene are SEHNR and FQNEAQ (reference sequence). The CDR3 sequence is 15 residues long. The CDR3 sequence is CASSLGQGLNTEAFF. The CDR3 nucleotides read TGTGCCAGCAGCTTGGGACAGGGATTGAACACTGAAGCTTTCTTT.

This chain uses TRBV9 with TRBJ1-1; a weak D match, TRBD1 (5 bases). This CDR3 comprises 15 residues. CDR1 and CDR2 from the germline V gene are SGDLS and YYNGEE. Between the trimmed V and J ends, which lost 0 bases and 3 bases, there was a span of 12 bases. This chain's CDR3 is CASSVETDVYTEAFF. The DNA of the CDR3 is TGTGCCAGCAGCGTAGAGACAGACGTGTACACTGAAGCTTTCTTT.

V and J are TRBV6-5 and TRBJ1-5; weak D call: TRBD1 (6 bases). The V gene's germline CDR1 is MNHEY and CDR2 SVGAGI. This CDR3 spans 13 amino acids. With 11 bases removed from V and 6 bases from J, the gap between germline ends came to 17 bases. CDR3 protein: CAVTRGASQPQHF. The CDR3 bases are TGTGCCGTCACCCGGGGGGCGTCTCAGCCCCAGCATTTT.

The chain recombines TRBV20-1 with TRBJ1-1, with a possible D match to TRBD1 (5 bases). Germline V gene data show CDR1 as DFQATT and CDR2 as SNEGSKA (reference sequence). The CDR3 runs to 11 residues. Trimming cost V 6 bases and J 4 bases, with 9 bases left between them. This CDR3 reads CSAVQGTEAFF. CDR3 DNA sequence: TGCAGTGCCGTCCAGGGCACTGAAGCTTTCTTT.

The V call is TRBV3-1 (or the pseudogene TRBV3-2), the J call TRBJ1-1; possible D gene TRBD1, 6 bases. Germline V gene lookup returns CDR1 LGHDT and CDR2 YNNKEL (reference sequence). Deletions cut 1 base from V and 7 bases from J, with 10 bases between. The CDR3 runs 13 residues. The CDR3 DNA follows: TGTGCCAGCAGCCAAGTCCCAGGGGTTGAAGCTTTCTTT. Translating it yields CASSQVPGVEAFF.

The V gene is TRBV7-9, the J gene TRBJ2-1, with D possibly called TRBD1 or TRBD2 (5 bases each). Trimming pared 3 bases from V and 8 bases from J, leaving 14 bases between. This CDR3 contains 14 residues. The V gene's germline CDR1 is SEHNR and CDR2 FQNEAQ (reference sequence). The CDR3 sequence is CASSFVPGTHEQFF. CDR3 bases: TGTGCCAGCAGCTTTGTTCCCGGGACGCATGAGCAGTTCTTC.

The chain carries TRBV5-1 and TRBJ1-2; no firm D call. There are 15 residues in the CDR3. The germline CDR1 and CDR2 sequences are SGHRS and YFSETQ. Trimming took 0 bases from V and 9 from J, leaving 18 bases between them. The CDR3 here is CASSLAEGSTRSYTF. The CDR3 DNA reads as TGCGCCAGCAGCTTGGCCGAGGGCAGTACTCGGAGCTACACCTTC.